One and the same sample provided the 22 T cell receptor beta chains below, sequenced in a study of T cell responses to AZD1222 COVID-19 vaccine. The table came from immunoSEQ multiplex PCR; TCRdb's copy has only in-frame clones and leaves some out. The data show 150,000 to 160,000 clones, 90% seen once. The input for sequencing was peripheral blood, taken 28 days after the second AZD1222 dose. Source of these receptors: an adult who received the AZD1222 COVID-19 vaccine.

The CDR3 nucleotides are TGTGCCAGCTATCGAGGACAGGGGGAGATCTATGGCTACACCTTC. Translated: CASYRGQGEIYGYTF. The rearrangement joins TRBV28 to TRBJ1-2; 10 nucleotides agree with TRBD1. The CDR3 is made up of 15 amino acids. Germline V gene lookup returns CDR1 MDHEN and CDR2 SYDVKM. V lost 8 bases and J lost 4; bases outside the gene matches: 10.

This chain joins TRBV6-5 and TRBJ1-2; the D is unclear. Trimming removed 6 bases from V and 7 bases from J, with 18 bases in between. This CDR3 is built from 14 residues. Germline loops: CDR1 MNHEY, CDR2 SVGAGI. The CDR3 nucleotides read TGTGCCAGCAGCTCAATTAATCCGGGAGCTGGCTACACCTTC. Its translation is CASSSINPGAGYTF.

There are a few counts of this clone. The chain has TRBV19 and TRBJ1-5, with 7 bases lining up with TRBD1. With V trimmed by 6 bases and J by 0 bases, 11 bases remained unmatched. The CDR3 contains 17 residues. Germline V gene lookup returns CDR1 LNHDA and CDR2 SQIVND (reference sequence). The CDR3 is CASSKATGTYSNQPQHF. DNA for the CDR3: TGTGCCAGTAGCAAAGCGACAGGGACATATAGCAATCAGCCCCAGCATTTT. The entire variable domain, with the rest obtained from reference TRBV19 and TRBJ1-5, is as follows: DGGITQSPKYLFRKEGQNVTLSCEQNLNHDAMYWYRQDPGQGLRLIYYSQIVNDFQKGDIAEGYSVSREKKESFPLTVTSAQKNPTAFYLCASSKATGTYSNQPQHFGDGTRLSIL.

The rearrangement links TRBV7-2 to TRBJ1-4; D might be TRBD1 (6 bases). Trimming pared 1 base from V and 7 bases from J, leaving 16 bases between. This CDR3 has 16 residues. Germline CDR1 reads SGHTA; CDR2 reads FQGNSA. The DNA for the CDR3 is TGTGCCAGCAGCTTAGGATCACAGGGATTGGGTGAAAAACTGTTTTTT. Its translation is CASSLGSQGLGEKLFF.

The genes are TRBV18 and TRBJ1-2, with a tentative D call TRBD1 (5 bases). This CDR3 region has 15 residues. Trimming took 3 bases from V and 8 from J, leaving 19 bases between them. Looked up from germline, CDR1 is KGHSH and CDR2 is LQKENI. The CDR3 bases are TGTGCCAGCTCACCTAGCGGGGCCGCCCTCCACGGCTACACCTTC. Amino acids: CASSPSGAALHGYTF.

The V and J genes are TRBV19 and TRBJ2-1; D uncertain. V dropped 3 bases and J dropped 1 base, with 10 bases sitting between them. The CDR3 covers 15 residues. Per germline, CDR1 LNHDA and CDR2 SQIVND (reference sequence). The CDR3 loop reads CASSMLPFSYNEQFF. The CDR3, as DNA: TGTGCCAGTAGTATGCTGCCGTTTTCCTACAATGAGCAGTTCTTC.

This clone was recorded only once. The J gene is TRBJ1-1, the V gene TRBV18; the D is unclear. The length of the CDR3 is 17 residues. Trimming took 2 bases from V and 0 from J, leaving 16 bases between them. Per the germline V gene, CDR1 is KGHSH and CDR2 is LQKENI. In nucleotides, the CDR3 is TGTGCCAGCTCACCAGCGGCCCCCGGGCGGTTGAACACTGAAGCTTTCTTT. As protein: CASSPAAPGRLNTEAFF.

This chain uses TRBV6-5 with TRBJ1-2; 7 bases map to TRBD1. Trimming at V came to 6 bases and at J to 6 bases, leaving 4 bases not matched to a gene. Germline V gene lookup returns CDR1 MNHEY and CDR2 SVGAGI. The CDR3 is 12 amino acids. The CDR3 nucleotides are TGTGCCAGCAGCCTACAGGGGCATGGCTACACCTTC. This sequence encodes CASSLQGHGYTF.

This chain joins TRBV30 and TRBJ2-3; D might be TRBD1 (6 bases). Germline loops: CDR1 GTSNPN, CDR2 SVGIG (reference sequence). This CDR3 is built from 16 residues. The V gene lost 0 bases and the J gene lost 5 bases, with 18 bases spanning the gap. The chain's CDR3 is CAWSVRSGQPGDTQYF. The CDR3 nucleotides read TGTGCCTGGAGTGTACGGTCAGGACAGCCAGGAGATACGCAGTATTTT.

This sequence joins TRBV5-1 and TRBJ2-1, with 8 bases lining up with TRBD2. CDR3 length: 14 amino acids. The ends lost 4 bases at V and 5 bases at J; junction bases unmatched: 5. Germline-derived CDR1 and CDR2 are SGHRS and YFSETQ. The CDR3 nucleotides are TGCGCCAGCAGCGTAGGACTAGCCCACAATGAGCAGTTCTTC. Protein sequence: CASSVGLAHNEQFF.

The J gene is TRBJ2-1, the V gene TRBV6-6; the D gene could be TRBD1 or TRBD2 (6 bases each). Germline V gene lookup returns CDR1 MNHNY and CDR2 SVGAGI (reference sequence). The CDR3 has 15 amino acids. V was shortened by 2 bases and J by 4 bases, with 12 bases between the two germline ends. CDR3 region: CASSYVGGPYNEQFF. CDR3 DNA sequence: TGTGCCAGCAGTTACGTGGGGGGCCCGTACAATGAGCAGTTCTTC.

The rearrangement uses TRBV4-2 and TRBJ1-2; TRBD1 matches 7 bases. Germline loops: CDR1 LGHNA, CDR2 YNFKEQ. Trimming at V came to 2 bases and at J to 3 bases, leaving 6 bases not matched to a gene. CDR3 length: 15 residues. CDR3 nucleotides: TGTGCCAGCAGCCAAACAGGGGAACGGGACTATGGCTACACCTTC. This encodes CASSQTGERDYGYTF.

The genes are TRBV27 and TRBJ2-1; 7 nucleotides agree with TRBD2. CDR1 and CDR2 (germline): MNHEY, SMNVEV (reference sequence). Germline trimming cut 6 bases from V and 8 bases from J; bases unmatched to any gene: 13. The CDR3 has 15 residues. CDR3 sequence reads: CASRGGSDRWDEQFF. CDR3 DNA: TGTGCCAGCAGAGGCGGGAGTGATCGATGGGATGAGCAGTTCTTC.

The CDR3 is CASRTPGTPNSPLHF. As DNA, the CDR3 is TGTGCCAGCAGGACCCCCGGGACACCGAATTCACCCCTCCACTTT. The chain employs TRBV2 and TRBJ1-6, with D maybe TRBD1 (6 bases). Germline lookup yields CDR1 SNHLY and CDR2 FYNNEI. The CDR3 has 15 amino acids. V shed 6 bases and J shed 7 bases, with 16 bases lying between them.

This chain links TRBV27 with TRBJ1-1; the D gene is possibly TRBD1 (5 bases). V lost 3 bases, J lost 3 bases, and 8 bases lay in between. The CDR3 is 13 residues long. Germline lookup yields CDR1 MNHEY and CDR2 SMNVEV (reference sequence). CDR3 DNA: TGTGCCAGCAGTTTGGGGGTCGACACTGAAGCTTTCTTT. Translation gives CASSLGVDTEAFF.

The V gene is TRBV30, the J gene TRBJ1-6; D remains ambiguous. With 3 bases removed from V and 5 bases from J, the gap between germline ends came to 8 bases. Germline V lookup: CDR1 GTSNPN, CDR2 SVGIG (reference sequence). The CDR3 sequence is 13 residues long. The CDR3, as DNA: TGTGCCTGGAGATCCTCTAATAATTCACCCCTCCACTTT. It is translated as CAWRSSNNSPLHF.

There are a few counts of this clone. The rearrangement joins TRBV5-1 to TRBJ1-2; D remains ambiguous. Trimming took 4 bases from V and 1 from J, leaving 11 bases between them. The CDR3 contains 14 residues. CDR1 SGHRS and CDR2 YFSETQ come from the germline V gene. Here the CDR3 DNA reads TGCGCCAGCAGCGTTGACGGAGGTAACTATGGCTACACCTTC. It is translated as CASSVDGGNYGYTF.

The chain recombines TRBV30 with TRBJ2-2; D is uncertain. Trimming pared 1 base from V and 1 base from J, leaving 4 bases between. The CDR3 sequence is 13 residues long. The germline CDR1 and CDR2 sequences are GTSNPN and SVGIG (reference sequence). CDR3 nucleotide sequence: TGTGCCTGGAGTGACCAGAACACCGGGGAGCTGTTTTTT. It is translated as CAWSDQNTGELFF. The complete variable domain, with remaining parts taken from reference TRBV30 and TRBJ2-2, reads SQTIHQWPATLVQPVGSPLSLECTVEGTSNPNLYWYRQAAGRGLQLLFYSVGIGQISSEVPQNLSASRPQDRQFILSSKKLLLSDSGFYLCAWSDQNTGELFFGEGSRLTVL.

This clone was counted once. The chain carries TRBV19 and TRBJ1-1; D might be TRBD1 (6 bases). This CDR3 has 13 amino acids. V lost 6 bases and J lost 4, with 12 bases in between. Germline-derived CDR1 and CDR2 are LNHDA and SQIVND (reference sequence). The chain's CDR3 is CASSRGGTTEAFF. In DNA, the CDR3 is TGTGCCAGTAGCAGGGGAGGGACCACTGAAGCTTTCTTT.

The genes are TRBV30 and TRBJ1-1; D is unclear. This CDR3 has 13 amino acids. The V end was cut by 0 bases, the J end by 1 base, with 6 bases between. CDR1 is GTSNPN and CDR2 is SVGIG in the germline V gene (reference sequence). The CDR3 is CAWSVTPNTEAFF. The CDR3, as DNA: TGTGCCTGGAGTGTAACGCCGAACACTGAAGCTTTCTTT.

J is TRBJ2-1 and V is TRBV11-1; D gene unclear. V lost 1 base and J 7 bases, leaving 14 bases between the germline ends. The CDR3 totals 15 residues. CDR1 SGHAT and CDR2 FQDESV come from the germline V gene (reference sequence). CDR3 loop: CASSLEGQGPNEQFF. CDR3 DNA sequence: TGTGCCAGCAGCTTAGAAGGGCAAGGTCCAAATGAGCAGTTCTTC.

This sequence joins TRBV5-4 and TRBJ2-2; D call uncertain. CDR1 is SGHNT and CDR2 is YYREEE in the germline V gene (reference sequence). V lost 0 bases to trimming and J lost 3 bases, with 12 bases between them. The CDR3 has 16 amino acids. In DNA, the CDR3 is TGTGCCAGCAGCTTGGGTAGGCAGTTGGACACCGGGGAGCTGTTTTTT. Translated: CASSLGRQLDTGELFF.